These 20 T cell receptor beta chains were all obtained from the same sample, sequenced in a study of identical twins. TCRdb reprocessed the 5' RACE reads with MiXCR, giving one entry per CDR3 protein. The sample yields 600,000 to 850,000 distinct CDR3 sequences, 15% to 20% seen once. The sample was also reused in another study, on T cells expressing NK-cell markers.

Sequences were obtained from PBMCs. These receptors all stem from a woman aged 18-29 years in good health.

A few counts support this clonotype. The chain joins TRBV7-3 to TRBJ2-3; 8 nucleotides match TRBD2. The germline CDR1 and CDR2 sequences are SGHTA and FQGTGA. The CDR3 contains 15 residues. The junction had 7 bases not matched to a gene; V was cut back by 2 bases and J by 6 bases. The CDR3 DNA reads as TGTGCCAGCAGCTTACGTCGGGGGGGCCCCGATACGCAGTATTTT. Encoded protein: CASSLRRGGPDTQYF. Looking up the rest from reference TRBV7-3 and TRBJ2-3 gives the full variable domain: GAGVSQTPSNKVTEKGKYVELRCDPISGHTALYWYRQSLGQGPEFLIYFQGTGAADDSGLPNDRFFAVRPEGSVSTLKIQRTERGDSAVYLCASSLRRGGPDTQYFGPGTRLTVL.

This clonotype was recorded many times. The CDR3 DNA follows: TGTGCCAGCAGTCGGGGCCCCGTAATGAACACTGAAGCTTTCTTT. This translates into CASSRGPVMNTEAFF. This rearrangement joins TRBV2 to TRBJ1-1; possible D gene TRBD1, 5 bases. Germline V gene data show CDR1 as SNHLY and CDR2 as FYNNEI. Trimming removed 5 bases from V and 0 bases from J, with 13 bases in between. This CDR3 is 15 amino acids long.

V gene TRBV14 combines with J gene TRBJ2-7; D possibly matches TRBD1 or TRBD2 (5 bases each). Looked up from germline, CDR1 is SGHDN and CDR2 is FVKESK. This CDR3 comprises 12 residues. Trimming pared 1 base from V and 5 bases from J, leaving 6 bases between. This chain's CDR3 is CASSQGDDEQYF. CDR3 nucleotide sequence: TGTGCCAGCAGCCAAGGGGACGACGAGCAGTACTTC.

The genes are TRBV5-1 and TRBJ2-4; the D is unclear. Per germline, CDR1 SGHRS and CDR2 YFSETQ. Trimming removed 5 bases at V and 0 bases at J, with 9 bases between. This CDR3 has 14 residues. CDR3 residues: CASSPGSAKNIQYF. As DNA, the CDR3 is TGCGCCAGCAGTCCCGGGTCAGCCAAAAACATTCAGTACTTC.

This clonotype was detected a few times. The chain combines TRBV5-1 with TRBJ2-7; 7 bases align to TRBD2. The V and J ends lost 5 bases and 3 bases, in that order; junction bases with no gene match: 11. This CDR3 contains 15 residues. CDR1 and CDR2 from the germline V gene are SGHRS and YFSETQ. The CDR3: CASSPGTTPLYEQYF. In DNA form, the CDR3 reads TGCGCCAGCAGTCCCGGGACTACCCCACTCTACGAGCAGTACTTC.

The chain combines TRBV7-9 with TRBJ2-5; D is ambiguous. Trimming took 0 bases from V and 5 from J, leaving 10 bases between them. The CDR3 extends over 14 amino acids. Germline V lookup: CDR1 SEHNR, CDR2 FQNEAQ (reference sequence). The CDR3: CASSLARGWETQYF. As DNA, the CDR3 is TGTGCCAGCAGCTTAGCCCGCGGTTGGGAGACCCAGTACTTC. Supplemented by reference TRBV7-9 and TRBJ2-5, the full variable domain reads DTGVSQNPRHKITKRGQNVTFRCDPISEHNRLYWYRQTLGQGPEFLTYFQNEAQLEKSRLLSDRFSAERPKGSFSTLEIQRTEQGDSAMYLCASSLARGWETQYFGPGTRLLVL.

This clonotype occurred a few times. The chain joins TRBV5-1 to TRBJ2-7; D remains ambiguous. V lost 7 bases, J lost 0 bases, and 11 bases lay in between. The germline V gene has CDR1 SGHRS and CDR2 YFSETQ. There are 13 residues in the CDR3. CDR3 in DNA: TGCGCCAGCGCTAGAAGGGACTCCTACGAGCAGTACTTC. Translated, it gives CASARRDSYEQYF.

In its sample, this clonotype was seen many times. This chain uses TRBV12-3 or TRBV12-4 with TRBJ1-1; D is perhaps TRBD1 (6 bases). The CDR3 sequence is 15 residues long. With 4 bases removed from V and 1 base from J, the gap between germline ends came to 13 bases. CDR3 nucleotides: TGTGCCAGCAGTTCGGGGGGGGCGAAGAACACTGAAGCTTTCTTT. The encoded protein is CASSSGGAKNTEAFF.

V and J are TRBV12-3 or TRBV12-4 and TRBJ2-3; D not resolved. This CDR3 is built from 17 residues. Trimming pared 6 bases from V and 0 bases from J, leaving 19 bases between. CDR3 loop: CASSTGVRGISTDTQYF. Here the CDR3 DNA reads TGTGCCAGCAGCACGGGTGTTCGTGGGATTAGCACAGATACGCAGTATTTT.

The chain uses TRBV12-5 and TRBJ1-3; D is unclear. The CDR3 totals 13 residues. V was shortened by 1 base and J by 10 bases, with 11 bases between the two germline ends. From germline, CDR1 is LGHNT and CDR2 FRNRAP. The CDR3 here is CASGLEVRGTIYF. DNA for the CDR3: TGTGCTAGTGGTTTGGAAGTTCGCGGAACCATATATTTT.

The chain couples TRBV29-1 to TRBJ2-5; either TRBD1 or TRBD2 may fit D (6 bases each). This CDR3 is built from 13 residues. V was shortened by 3 bases and J by 5 bases, with 13 bases between the two germline ends. Per the germline V gene, CDR1 is SQVTM and CDR2 is ANQGSEA. The CDR3 DNA is TGCAGCGTTGAGTCTGAAGGGGGGGAGACCCAGTACTTC. This sequence encodes CSVESEGGETQYF.

The genes are TRBV12-3 or TRBV12-4 and TRBJ1-2, with D maybe TRBD1 (5 bases). The CDR3 has 16 residues. V lost 1 base and J lost 5, with 17 bases in between. The chain's CDR3 is CASSLVQGLLLYGYTF. The CDR3, as DNA: TGTGCCAGCAGTTTAGTTCAGGGTTTATTATTATATGGCTACACCTTC.

This chain connects TRBV11-3 to TRBJ2-1; D gene unclear. Trimming took off 3 bases at V and 10 bases at J, with 13 bases between the two ends. Germline assignment: CDR1 SGHNT and CDR2 YENEEA. The CDR3 loop spans 13 amino acids. The CDR3 coding sequence is TGTGCCAGCAGCTTGTCCAGATCAGAGGAGCAGTTCTTC. This translates into CASSLSRSEEQFF.

This clonotype has ten or more counts. V usage is TRBV10-3 and J usage is TRBJ2-7; D tentatively fits TRBD1 or TRBD2 (5 bases each). Germline loops: CDR1 ENHRY, CDR2 SYGVKD. The V end lost 2 bases, the J end lost 5 bases, and 22 bases lay between the germline ends. CDR3 length: 17 amino acids. In nucleotides, the CDR3 is TGTGCCATCAGTGAGGGAACGGGTGGCAATCGAGGGGACGAGCAGTACTTC. Protein sequence: CAISEGTGGNRGDEQYF.

Ten or more counts support this clonotype. The V and J genes are TRBV6-1 and TRBJ2-1; 14 bases are a match to TRBD2. V lost 4 bases and J lost 6; bases outside the gene matches: 14. The germline gives CDR1 MNHNS, CDR2 SASEGT. CDR3 length: 19 amino acids. Here the CDR3 reads CASSGGTSGRGALLNEQFF. CDR3 sequence (DNA): TGTGCCAGCAGTGGGGGGACTAGCGGGAGAGGTGCCCTACTCAATGAGCAGTTCTTC.

As to this clonotype: The junction differs from germline at one of its ends, possibly a read error. CDR3 amino acids: CASSQLGGAGIF. The CDR3 nucleotides read TGTGCCAGCAGCCAACTCGGCGGGGCCGGGATCTTC. The gene calls are TRBV3-1 and TRBJ2-1; TRBD2 might be the D (6 bases). Germline values: CDR1 LGHDT, CDR2 YNNKEL (reference sequence). The CDR3 runs to 12 residues.

In this sample, this clonotype turned up many times. The chain employs TRBV27 and TRBJ1-6, with D tentatively TRBD1 (5 bases). Germline loops: CDR1 MNHEY, CDR2 SMNVEV (reference sequence). With 0 bases removed from V and 6 bases from J, the gap between germline ends came to 12 bases. The CDR3 consists of 16 residues. The CDR3 DNA reads as TGTGCCAGCAGTTTATCCACGGGGGAAGGTAATTCACCCCTCCACTTT. This codes for CASSLSTGEGNSPLHF.

This clonotype came up a few times. This chain connects TRBV7-9 to TRBJ1-1; tentatively, D is TRBD1 (5 bases). The V and J ends lost 6 bases and 8 bases respectively, with 19 bases between them. The CDR3 contains 14 residues. CDR1 and CDR2 from the germline V gene are SEHNR and FQNEAQ (reference sequence). CDR3 nucleotide sequence: TGTGCCAGCAGTTTCGTTACGCCGGGGCGGGAAGCTTTCTTT. It is translated as CASSFVTPGREAFF.

This clonotype was detected ten times or more. This rearrangement joins TRBV7-2 to TRBJ2-3, with 10 bases lining up with TRBD2. Germline-derived CDR1 and CDR2 are SGHTA and FQGNSA. This CDR3 is 15 amino acids long. With 2 bases clipped from V and 4 bases from J, the junction kept 3 bases outside the gene matches. CDR3 in amino acids: CASSLSLAGADTQYF. CDR3 bases: TGTGCCAGCAGCTTAAGTCTAGCGGGAGCAGATACGCAGTATTTT.

This clonotype was seen only a few times. The CDR3 spells CASSLVPPPYNEQFF. CDR3 DNA: TGTGCCAGCAGCTTAGTCCCACCCCCCTACAATGAGCAGTTCTTC. The rearrangement uses TRBV7-9 and TRBJ2-1; D is ambiguous. V lost 1 base and J lost 2, with 9 bases in between. This CDR3 has 15 residues. Germline V CDR1 and CDR2: SEHNR, FQNEAQ (reference sequence).